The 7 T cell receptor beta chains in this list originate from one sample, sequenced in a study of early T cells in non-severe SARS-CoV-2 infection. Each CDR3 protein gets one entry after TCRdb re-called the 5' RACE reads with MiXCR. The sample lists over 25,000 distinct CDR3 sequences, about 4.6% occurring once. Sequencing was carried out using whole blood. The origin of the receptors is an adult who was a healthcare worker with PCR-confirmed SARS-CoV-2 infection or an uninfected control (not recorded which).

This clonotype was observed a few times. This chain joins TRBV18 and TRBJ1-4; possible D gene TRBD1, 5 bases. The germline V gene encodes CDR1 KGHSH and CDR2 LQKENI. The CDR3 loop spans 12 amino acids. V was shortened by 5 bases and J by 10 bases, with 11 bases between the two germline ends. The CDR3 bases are TGTGCCAGCTCATCCAGTGGGGGAAAACTGTTTTTT. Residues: CASSSSGGKLFF.

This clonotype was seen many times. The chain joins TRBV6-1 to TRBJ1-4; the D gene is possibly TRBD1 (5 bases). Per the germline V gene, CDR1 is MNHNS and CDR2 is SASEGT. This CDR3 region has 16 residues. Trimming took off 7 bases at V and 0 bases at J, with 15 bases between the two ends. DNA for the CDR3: TGTGCCAGCACTCACGAGGGGAGATCAACTAATGAAAAACTGTTTTTT. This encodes CASTHEGRSTNEKLFF.

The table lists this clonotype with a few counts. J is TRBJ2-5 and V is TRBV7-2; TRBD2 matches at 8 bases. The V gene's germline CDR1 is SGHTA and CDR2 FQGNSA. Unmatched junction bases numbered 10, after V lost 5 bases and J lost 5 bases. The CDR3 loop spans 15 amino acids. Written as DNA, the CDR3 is TGTGCCAGCAGCGCGGGGGGCCATCCTTTGGAGACCCAGTACTTC. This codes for CASSAGGHPLETQYF. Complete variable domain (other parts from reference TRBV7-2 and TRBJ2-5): GAGVSQSPSNKVTEKGKDVELRCDPISGHTALYWYRQSLGQGLEFLIYFQGNSAPDKSGLPSDRFSAERTGGSVSTLTIQRTQQEDSAVYLCASSAGGHPLETQYFGPGTRLLVL.

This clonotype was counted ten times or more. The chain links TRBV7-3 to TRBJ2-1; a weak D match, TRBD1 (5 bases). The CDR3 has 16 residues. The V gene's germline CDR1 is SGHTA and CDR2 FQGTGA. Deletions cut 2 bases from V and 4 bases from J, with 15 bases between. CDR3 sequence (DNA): TGTGCCAGCAGCTTATTCGGCAGGGTAGGTTACAATGAGCAGTTCTTC. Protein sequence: CASSLFGRVGYNEQFF.

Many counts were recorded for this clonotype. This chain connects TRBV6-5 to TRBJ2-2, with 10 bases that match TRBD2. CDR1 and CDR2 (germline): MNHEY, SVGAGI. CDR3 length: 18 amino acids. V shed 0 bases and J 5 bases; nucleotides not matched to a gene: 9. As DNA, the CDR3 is TGTGCCAGCAGTTACTCGAACCCTAGCGGGAGCGGTACCGGGGAGCTGTTTTTT. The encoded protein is CASSYSNPSGSGTGELFF.

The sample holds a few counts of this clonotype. The CDR3 loop reads CASSKGRAQFF. Here the CDR3 DNA reads TGTGCCAGTAGTAAAGGGAGAGCCCAGTTCTTC. This chain joins TRBV19 and TRBJ2-1; D perhaps matches TRBD2 (5 bases). Germline V gives CDR1 LNHDA, CDR2 SQIVND (reference sequence). The CDR3 loop spans 11 amino acids. Trimming pared 4 bases from V and 13 bases from J, leaving 11 bases between.

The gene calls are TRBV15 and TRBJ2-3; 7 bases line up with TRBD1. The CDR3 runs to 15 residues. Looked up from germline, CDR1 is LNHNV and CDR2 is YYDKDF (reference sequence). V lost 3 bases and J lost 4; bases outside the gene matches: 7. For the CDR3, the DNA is TGTGCCACCAGCAGGAACAGGGGATCCTCAGATACGCAGTATTTT. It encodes CATSRNRGSSDTQYF.